The source of this T cell receptor beta chain is a study of blood T cell repertoires in COVID-19 (TCRdb year 2020). For the wider study: Collaborator samples came from the United States, Italy and Spain and covered acute and convalescent phases of COVID-19. The repertoires were released in a freely available public database intended as a resource for research on the immune response to SARS-CoV-2. The material from the prospective study consisted of cDNA or gDNA derived from T cells, B-cell-depleted T cells, or PBMCs. Where available, HLA class I and class II types were taken from metadata supplied by the sample provider and were not determined by assay-based typing. Nearly every sample came with metadata listing a de-identified subject ID, COVID-19 status, age in years and sex. The dataset comprised deeply sampled blood TCRbeta repertoires from subjects exposed to, actively infected with, or recovered from COVID-19. The samples were drawn from two sources: the first 160 participants of the ongoing ImmuneRACE study, and fewer than 1,500 subjects contributed by 6 global collaborators. The paper's findings and limits, for the study overall: The quantity of clinical and demographic metadata differed by source and by participant and was supplied without curation.

The collaborating institutions used their own protocols to collect whole blood in K2EDTA tubes. For TCRbeta analysis, collaborators shipped samples as frozen whole blood, isolated PBMCs, or DNA extracted from either of those sample types. V is clipped by 4 bases and J by 3 bases, and the sequence between their germline boundaries is 13 bases long. The cysteine opens and the phenylalanine closes a CDR3 of 15 amino acids. Only CDR3 DNA is held: 45 bases, read in frame from base 1. From a lookup of the germline V gene (reference sequence), CDR1 and CDR2 are SEHNR and FQNEAQ. Of note for this clone: Its antigen is unknown. No per-base quality is available; no much larger clone lies one base away.

The immunoSEQ Assay, a bias-controlled multiplex PCR, was used to amplify TCRbeta CDR3 regions from genomic DNA. The study's processing was this. Nucleated cell counts per sample were estimated from amplification of reference gene primers within the assay. Sequence reads were collapsed and filtered to measure the absolute abundance of every unique TCRbeta CDR3 rearrangement. Productive Simpson clonality was computed per sample as the square root of Simpson's diversity index over productive rearrangements. TCRdb mirrors the immuneACCESS table, restricted to in-frame sequences. Some clones are absent from its copies; in checked studies, under half trace to an unresolved V gene, and the reason for the others is unknown. The V and J calls and clone size are taken from that table; D and trimming were inferred from the DNA. The sample table lists about 100,000 clones, about 86% of them with a count of one. The biggest ten clones account for 2.5% to 4% of the sample.

Source material: peripheral blood. This clonotype was obtained from an elderly woman with active or convalescent COVID-19. The chain is assembled from TRBV7-9 and TRBJ1-5, and perhaps TRBD1 as D gene, on 6 matching bases. The CDR3 is CASSSQQGPNQPQHF. The DNA is TGTGCCAGCAGCTCACAACAGGGCCCCAATCAGCCCCAGCATTTT.